This T cell receptor (beta chain) was recovered during a study of Graves' ophthalmopathy and Graves' hyperthyroidism. Amplified material comprised TCR beta CDR3 regions derived from RNA transcripts. Amplification began with first-round RT-PCR using HTBI primers, then second-round multiplex PCR was performed. Each CDR3 protein gets one entry after TCRdb re-called the multiplex PCR reads with MiXCR. The table lists 450,000 or so distinct CDR3 sequences, around 15% of them singletons. Disease in donors with ophthalmopathy had moderate-to-severe activity, CAS ≥3, NOSPECS ≥4 and under 3 months' duration. Additional autoimmune diseases, uncontrolled infections, pregnancy or lactation disqualified patients. The diagnosis was founded upon clinical symptoms, serum thyroxine, TRAb, thyroid ultrasound and orbital computed tomography. PBMCs had their origin in fresh peripheral blood (around 10 ml). CDR3 length equals 15 residues. V was trimmed by 7 bases and J by 4 bases, leaving 16 bases between them.

Sequencing used blood. The chain is built from TRBV12-3 or TRBV12-4 and TRBJ2-2; D perhaps matches TRBD2 (5 bases). The origin of this receptor is a woman in her 30s with Graves' ophthalmopathy. The DNA for the CDR3 is TGTGCCAGCAACAACACCCCAGAGGGCACCGGGGAGCTGTTTTTT. This translates into CASNNTPEGTGELFF.